A single sample gave rise to the 23 T cell receptor beta chains below, sequenced in a study of control samples from healthy donors and cancer patients. Produced via immunoSEQ multiplex PCR; TCRdb's table is partial and in-frame only. Of some 200,000 clones listed, 91% are singletons. Material for sequencing was blood. Source of these receptors: a woman in her 30s in good health.

This clone appeared once. V gene TRBV4-2 combines with J gene TRBJ2-3, with D possibly matching TRBD1 (5 bases). The ends were cut back, 7 bases at V and 1 base at J, with 15 bases in the middle. The CDR3 runs 15 residues. Germline V CDR1 and CDR2: LGHNA, YNFKEQ. The CDR3 spells CASKTALGGTDTQYF. CDR3 sequence (DNA): TGTGCCAGCAAAACGGCCTTAGGGGGCACAGATACGCAGTATTTT.

The chain is built from TRBV15 and TRBJ2-1; D may be TRBD1 or TRBD2 (5 bases each). CDR3 length: 16 amino acids. Per germline, CDR1 LNHNV and CDR2 YYDKDF (reference sequence). Trimming removed 0 bases from V and 6 bases from J, with 15 bases in between. The CDR3 region has the DNA TGTGCCACCAGCAGAGATGGTTCCGGGACCGTCAATGAGCAGTTCTTC. Translating it yields CATSRDGSGTVNEQFF.

V is TRBV28 and J is TRBJ1-3, with 10 bases that match TRBD1. From germline, CDR1 is MDHEN and CDR2 SYDVKM. With V trimmed by 5 bases and J by 4 bases, 5 bases remained unmatched. The CDR3 contains 15 residues. The CDR3 spells CASSRQGARGNTIYF. The CDR3 nucleotides are TGTGCCAGCAGTAGACAGGGGGCGCGAGGAAACACCATATATTTT. Drawing the rest from reference TRBV28 and TRBJ1-3, the complete variable domain is DVKVTQSSRYLVKRTGEKVFLECVQDMDHENMFWYRQDPGLGLRLIYFSYDVKMKEKGDIPEGYSVSREKKERFSLILESASTNQTSMYLCASSRQGARGNTIYFGEGSWLTVV.

The rearrangement joins TRBV6-5 to TRBJ2-7, with a possible D match to TRBD2 (5 bases). Germline CDR1 is MNHEY and CDR2 is SVGAGI. V was shortened by 0 bases and J by 7 bases, with 10 bases between the two germline ends. This CDR3 is 13 amino acids long. CDR3 amino acids: CASSYSRVEEQYF. CDR3 sequence (DNA): TGTGCCAGCAGTTACTCGAGGGTGGAAGAGCAGTACTTC.

V is TRBV6-1 and J is TRBJ1-1; D gene ambiguous. CDR3 size: 16 residues. Trimming pared 2 bases from V and 2 bases from J, leaving 15 bases between. Germline V lookup: CDR1 MNHNS, CDR2 SASEGT. The CDR3 sequence is CASSEPGQGANTEAFF. For the CDR3, the DNA is TGTGCCAGCAGTGAACCGGGTCAAGGAGCCAACACTGAAGCTTTCTTT.

The V and J genes are TRBV6-5 and TRBJ1-5; the D is unclear. Trimming shortened V by 2 bases and J by 4 bases, and 6 bases separated the two germline ends. CDR3 length equals 13 residues. Germline CDR1 is MNHEY and CDR2 is SVGAGI. CDR3 sequence: CASSYEWNQPQHF. In nucleotides, the CDR3 is TGTGCCAGCAGTTACGAGTGGAATCAGCCCCAGCATTTT.

V is TRBV28 and J is TRBJ2-3; D possibly corresponds to TRBD1 (6 bases). The V gene lost 3 bases and the J gene lost 1 base, with 11 bases spanning the gap. Germline loops: CDR1 MDHEN, CDR2 SYDVKM. This CDR3 region has 15 residues. In nucleotides, the CDR3 is TGTGCCAGCAGTTTTGGTAACAGGGGCACAGATACGCAGTATTTT. Its translation is CASSFGNRGTDTQYF.

The rearrangement uses TRBV2 and TRBJ2-3, with 10 bases aligning to TRBD2. The J segment lost 2 bases and the V segment lost 3 bases, leaving 5 bases of the junction unmatched. The CDR3 sequence is 16 residues long. Germline V gene lookup returns CDR1 SNHLY and CDR2 FYNNEI. The CDR3 DNA is TGTGCCAGCAGTGATAGCGGGGGGACCTACACAGATACGCAGTATTTT. It is translated as CASSDSGGTYTDTQYF.

This sequence joins TRBV2 and TRBJ2-5, with D possibly matching TRBD2 (6 bases). The germline V and J ends were trimmed by 6 bases and 5 bases, with 13 bases remaining between them. This CDR3 is 13 amino acids long. Per germline, CDR1 SNHLY and CDR2 FYNNEI. In DNA, the CDR3 is TGTGCCAGCAGCCGCAGACTAGGGGAGACCCAGTACTTC. Its translation: CASSRRLGETQYF. Based on the CDR3 plus reference TRBV2 and TRBJ2-5, the full variable domain is EPEVTQTPSHQVTQMGQEVILRCVPISNHLYFYWYRQILGQKVEFLVSFYNNEISEKSEIFDDQFSVERPDGSNFTLKIRSTKLEDSAMYFCASSRRLGETQYFGPGTRLLVL.

This rearrangement joins TRBV5-1 to TRBJ1-6; D is uncertain. The CDR3 has 17 amino acids. Germline V gene lookup returns CDR1 SGHRS and CDR2 YFSETQ. Trimming took off 4 bases at V and 0 bases at J, with 14 bases between the two ends. In nucleotides, the CDR3 is TGCGCCAGCAGCCCCGGGAAGGAGAGCTCCTATAATTCACCCCTCCACTTT. This encodes CASSPGKESSYNSPLHF.

The CDR3 spells CASRQTSGRAGELFF. CDR3 nucleotides: TGTGCCAGCAGACAGACTAGCGGGAGAGCCGGGGAGCTGTTTTTT. V and J are TRBV2 and TRBJ2-2; 12 positions match TRBD2. The length of the CDR3 is 15 residues. In germline, CDR1 is SNHLY, CDR2 FYNNEI. The V and J ends lost 6 bases and 6 bases, in that order; junction bases with no gene match: 5.

The chain combines TRBV25-1 with TRBJ2-7; D is perhaps TRBD1 (5 bases). The CDR3 has 13 residues. CDR1 and CDR2 from the germline V gene are MGHDK and SYGVNS. V was pared by 7 bases and J by 0 bases, with 10 bases between. In DNA, the CDR3 is TGTGCCAGCACCCCCGACAGCTCCTACGAGCAGTACTTC. Its translation: CASTPDSSYEQYF.

The genes are TRBV27 and TRBJ1-1; D uncertain. Germline-derived CDR1 and CDR2 are MNHEY and SMNVEV (reference sequence). This CDR3 has 15 residues. Trimming shortened V by 6 bases and J by 0 bases, and 14 bases separated the two germline ends. CDR3 nucleotide sequence: TGTGCCAGCAGCCTCCGGGCAGGCATGAACACTGAAGCTTTCTTT. Its protein product is CASSLRAGMNTEAFF.

This clone was detected only once. The rearrangement joins TRBV27 to TRBJ1-5; a possible D gene is TRBD1 (6 bases). Trimming took off 3 bases at V and 6 bases at J, with 9 bases between the two ends. The CDR3 length is 13 residues. The V gene's germline CDR1 is MNHEY and CDR2 SMNVEV (reference sequence). DNA for the CDR3: TGTGCCAGCAGTTTGAGGGGGAGTCAGCCCCAGCATTTT. Translation: CASSLRGSQPQHF.

The rearrangement links TRBV9 to TRBJ1-6; 7 bases fit TRBD1. The CDR3 is 14 amino acids. V lost 0 bases and J lost 9; bases outside the gene matches: 3. Germline V gives CDR1 SGDLS, CDR2 YYNGEE. CDR3: CASSVDRGGSPLHF. The CDR3 region has the DNA TGTGCCAGCAGCGTAGACAGGGGAGGTTCACCCCTCCACTTT.

The V and J genes are TRBV2 and TRBJ2-7; D gene unclear. The CDR3 is made up of 13 amino acids. V lost 5 bases and J 0 bases, leaving 8 bases between the germline ends. Germline assignment: CDR1 SNHLY and CDR2 FYNNEI. CDR3 DNA sequence: TGTGCCAGCAGTTCGGACGGCTCCTACGAGCAGTACTTC. Translation: CASSSDGSYEQYF. Full variable domain (remainder filled in from reference TRBV2 and TRBJ2-7): EPEVTQTPSHQVTQMGQEVILRCVPISNHLYFYWYRQILGQKVEFLVSFYNNEISEKSEIFDDQFSVERPDGSNFTLKIRSTKLEDSAMYFCASSSDGSYEQYFGPGTRLTVT.

V and J are TRBV5-4 and TRBJ2-1, with TRBD2 as a possible D gene (5 bases). Germline CDR1 SGHNT, CDR2 YYREEE (reference sequence). The length of the CDR3 is 14 residues. V was clipped by 2 bases and J by 2 bases, with 8 bases between them. Here the CDR3 reads CASSFSTTYNEQFF. Here the CDR3 DNA reads TGTGCCAGCAGCTTCTCGACTACCTACAATGAGCAGTTCTTC.

This sequence joins TRBV19 and TRBJ1-3; 8 nucleotides line up with TRBD1. After removal of 4 bases from V and 4 bases from J, the junction contained 3 bases not matched to a gene. The CDR3 loop spans 14 amino acids. CDR1 is LNHDA and CDR2 is SQIVND in the germline V gene (reference sequence). Here the CDR3 reads CASSRQGRGNTIYF. As DNA, the CDR3 is TGTGCCAGTAGTAGACAGGGGAGAGGAAACACCATATATTTT.

This chain links TRBV19 with TRBJ2-3; 7 bases are shared with TRBD2. This CDR3 is built from 17 residues. Unmatched junction bases numbered 8, after V lost 2 bases and J lost 0 bases. Germline assignment: CDR1 LNHDA and CDR2 SQIVND (reference sequence). CDR3 sequence: CASSIKSSGASTDTQYF. Here the CDR3 DNA reads TGTGCCAGTAGTATAAAATCGAGCGGGGCTAGCACAGATACGCAGTATTTT.

This chain joins TRBV19 and TRBJ1-5, with D tentatively TRBD1 (5 bases). The germline CDR1 and CDR2 sequences are LNHDA and SQIVND (reference sequence). V gave up 3 bases and J gave up 3 bases, with 9 bases separating them. The CDR3 loop spans 14 amino acids. The CDR3 reads CASSMGQANQPQHF. The CDR3 DNA reads as TGTGCCAGTAGTATGGGGCAGGCCAATCAGCCCCAGCATTTT.

The V call is TRBV7-3, the J call TRBJ1-2, with 8 bases aligning to TRBD1. The length of the CDR3 is 13 residues. The germline CDR1 and CDR2 sequences are SGHTA and FQGTGA. The junction had 2 bases not matched to a gene; V was cut back by 4 bases and J by 4 bases. In DNA, the CDR3 is TGTGCCAGCAGCTGGACAGGGAGCTATGGCTACACCTTC. Amino acid sequence: CASSWTGSYGYTF.

The chain is built from TRBV5-1 and TRBJ1-4, with 8 bases identical to TRBD1. V trimming: 1 base; J trimming: 4 bases; junction bases outside the gene matches: 3. This CDR3 is built from 15 residues. CDR1 SGHRS and CDR2 YFSETQ come from the germline V gene. The CDR3 spells CASSLTGQGNEKLFF. The CDR3 region has the DNA TGCGCCAGCAGCTTGACCGGACAGGGTAATGAAAAACTGTTTTTT.

CDR3 sequence: CASSSRQGGNTEAFF. For the CDR3, the DNA is TGTGCCAGCTCCTCTAGACAAGGGGGGAACACTGAAGCTTTCTTT. The chain links TRBV18 to TRBJ1-1, with a possible D match to TRBD1 (6 bases). Trimming took off 6 bases at V and 1 base at J, with 15 bases between the two ends. This CDR3 has 15 amino acids. Germline CDR1 reads KGHSH; CDR2 reads LQKENI.